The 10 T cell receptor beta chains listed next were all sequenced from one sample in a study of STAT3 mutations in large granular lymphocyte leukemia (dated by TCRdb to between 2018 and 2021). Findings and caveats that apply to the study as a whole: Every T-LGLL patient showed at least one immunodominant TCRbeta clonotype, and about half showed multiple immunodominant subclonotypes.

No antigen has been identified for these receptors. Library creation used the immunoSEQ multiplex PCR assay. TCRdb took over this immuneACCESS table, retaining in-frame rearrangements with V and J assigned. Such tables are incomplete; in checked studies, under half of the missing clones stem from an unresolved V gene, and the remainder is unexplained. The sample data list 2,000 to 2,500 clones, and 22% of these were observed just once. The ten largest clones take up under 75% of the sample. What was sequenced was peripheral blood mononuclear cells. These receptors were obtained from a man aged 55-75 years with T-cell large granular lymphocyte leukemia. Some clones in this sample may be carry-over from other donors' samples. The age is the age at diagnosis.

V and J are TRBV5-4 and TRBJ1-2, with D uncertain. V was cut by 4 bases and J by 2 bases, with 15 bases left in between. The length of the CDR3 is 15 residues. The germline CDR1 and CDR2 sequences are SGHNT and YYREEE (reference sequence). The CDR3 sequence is CASSTPRTSNYGYTF. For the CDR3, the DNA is TGTGCCAGCAGCACCCCCAGGACGTCGAACTATGGCTACACCTTC.

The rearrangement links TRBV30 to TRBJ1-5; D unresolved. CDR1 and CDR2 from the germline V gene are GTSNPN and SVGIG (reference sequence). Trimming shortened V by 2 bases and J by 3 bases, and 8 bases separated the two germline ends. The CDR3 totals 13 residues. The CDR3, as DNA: TGTGCCTGGAGTACGGGAGTCAATCAGCCCCAGCATTTT. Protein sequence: CAWSTGVNQPQHF.

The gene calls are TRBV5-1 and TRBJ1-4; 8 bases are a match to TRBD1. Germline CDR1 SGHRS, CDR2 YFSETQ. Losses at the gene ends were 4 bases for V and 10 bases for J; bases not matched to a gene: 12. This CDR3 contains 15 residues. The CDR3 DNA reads TGCGCCAGCAGCCCAAGTCAGGGGGCGATCGGAAAACTGTTTTTT. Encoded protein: CASSPSQGAIGKLFF. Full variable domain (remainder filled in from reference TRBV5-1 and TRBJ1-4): KAGVTQTPRYLIKTRGQQVTLSCSPISGHRSVSWYQQTPGQGLQFLFEYFSETQRNKGNFPGRFSGRQFSNSRSEMNVSTLELGDSALYLCASSPSQGAIGKLFFGSGTQLSVL.

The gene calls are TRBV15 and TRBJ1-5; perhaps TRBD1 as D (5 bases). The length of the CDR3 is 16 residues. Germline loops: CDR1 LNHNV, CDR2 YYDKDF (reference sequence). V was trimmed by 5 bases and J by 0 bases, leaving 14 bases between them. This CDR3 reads CATSPRRQTSNQPQHF. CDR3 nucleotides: TGTGCCACCAGCCCTCGTAGACAGACTAGCAATCAGCCCCAGCATTTT.

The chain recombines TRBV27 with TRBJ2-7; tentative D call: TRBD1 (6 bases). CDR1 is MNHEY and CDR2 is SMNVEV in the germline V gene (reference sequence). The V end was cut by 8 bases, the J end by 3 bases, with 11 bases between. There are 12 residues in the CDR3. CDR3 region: CASGTNDYEQYF. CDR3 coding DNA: TGTGCCAGCGGGACAAATGACTACGAGCAGTACTTC.

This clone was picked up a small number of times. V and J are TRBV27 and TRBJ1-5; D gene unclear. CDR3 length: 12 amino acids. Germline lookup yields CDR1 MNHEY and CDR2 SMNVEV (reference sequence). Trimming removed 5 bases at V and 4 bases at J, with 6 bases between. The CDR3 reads CASSTLNQPQHF. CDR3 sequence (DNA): TGTGCCAGCAGTACACTAAATCAGCCCCAGCATTTT.

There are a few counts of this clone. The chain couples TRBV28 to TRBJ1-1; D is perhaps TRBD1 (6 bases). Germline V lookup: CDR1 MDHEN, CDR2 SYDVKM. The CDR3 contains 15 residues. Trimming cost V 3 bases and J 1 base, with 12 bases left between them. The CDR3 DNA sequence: TGTGCCAGCAGTTTGCGGGACACCCCGAACACTGAAGCTTTCTTT. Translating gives CASSLRDTPNTEAFF.

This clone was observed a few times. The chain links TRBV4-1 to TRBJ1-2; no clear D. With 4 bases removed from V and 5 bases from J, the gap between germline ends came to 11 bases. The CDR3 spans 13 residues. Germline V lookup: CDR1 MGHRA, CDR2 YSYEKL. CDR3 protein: CASSLNVEYGYTF. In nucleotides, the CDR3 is TGCGCCAGCAGCCTGAACGTGGAGTATGGCTACACCTTC.

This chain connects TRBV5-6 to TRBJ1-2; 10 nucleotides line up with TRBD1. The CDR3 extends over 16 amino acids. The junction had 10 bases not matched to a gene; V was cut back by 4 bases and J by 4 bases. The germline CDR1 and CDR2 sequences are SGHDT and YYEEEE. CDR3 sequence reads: CASSLDRTGGFYGYTF. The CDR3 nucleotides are TGTGCCAGCAGCCTGGACCGGACAGGGGGTTTCTATGGCTACACCTTC.

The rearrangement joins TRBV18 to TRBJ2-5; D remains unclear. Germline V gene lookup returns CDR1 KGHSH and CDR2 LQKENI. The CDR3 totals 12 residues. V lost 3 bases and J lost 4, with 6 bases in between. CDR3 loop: CASSPSLETQYF. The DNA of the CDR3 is TGTGCCAGCTCACCGAGTCTAGAGACCCAGTACTTC.